The entry that follows covers one TCR beta chain sequence. The CDR3 sequence is 14 residues long. With 4 bases clipped from V and 8 bases from J, the junction kept 7 bases outside the gene matches. Per the germline V gene, CDR1 is KGHSH and CDR2 is LQKENI. Per the study methods: Estimation of nucleated cell counts was performed using reference gene primer amplification. The assay was immunoSEQ multiplex PCR, and TCRdb's table has in-frame clones only and misses some. The V and J calls and the clone size are those of that table, but D and trimming were determined from the DNA. The repertoire holds around 130,000 clones, with more than 75% as singletons. This record comes from a study of blood T cell repertoires in COVID-19. Study-level background: From T cells, B-cell-depleted T cells, or PBMCs came the material, which was cDNA or gDNA.

The sequence derives from a man between 60 and 75 years old with acute or convalescent COVID-19. V is TRBV18 and J is TRBJ2-1, with 8 bases fitting TRBD1. The specimen was peripheral blood. The CDR3 region has the DNA TGTGCCAGCTCACTGGACAGGGCCTTGGATGAGCAGTTCTTC. It is translated as CASSLDRALDEQFF.